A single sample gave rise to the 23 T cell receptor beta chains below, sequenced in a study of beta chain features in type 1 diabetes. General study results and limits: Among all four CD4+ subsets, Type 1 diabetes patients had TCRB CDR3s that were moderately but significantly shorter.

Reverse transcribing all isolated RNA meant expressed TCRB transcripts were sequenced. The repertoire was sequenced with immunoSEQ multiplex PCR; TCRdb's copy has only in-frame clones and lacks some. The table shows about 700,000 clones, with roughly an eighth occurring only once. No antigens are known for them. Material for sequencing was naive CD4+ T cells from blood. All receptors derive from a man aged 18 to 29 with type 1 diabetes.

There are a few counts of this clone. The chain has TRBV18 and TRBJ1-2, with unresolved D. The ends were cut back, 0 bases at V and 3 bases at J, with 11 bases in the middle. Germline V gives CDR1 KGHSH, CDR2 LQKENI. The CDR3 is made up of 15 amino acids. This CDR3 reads CASSPPSAPHYGYTF. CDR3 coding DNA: TGTGCCAGCTCACCACCGTCAGCACCGCACTATGGCTACACCTTC.

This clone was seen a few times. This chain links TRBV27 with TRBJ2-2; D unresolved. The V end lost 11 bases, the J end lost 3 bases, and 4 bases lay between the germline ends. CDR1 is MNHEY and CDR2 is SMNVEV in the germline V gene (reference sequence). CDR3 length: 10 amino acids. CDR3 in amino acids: CARHTGELFF. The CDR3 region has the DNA TGTGCCCGACACACCGGGGAGCTGTTTTTT.

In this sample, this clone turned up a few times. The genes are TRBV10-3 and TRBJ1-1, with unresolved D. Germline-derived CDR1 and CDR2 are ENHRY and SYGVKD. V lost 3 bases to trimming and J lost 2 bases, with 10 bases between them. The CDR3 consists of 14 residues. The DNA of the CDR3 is TGTGCCATCAGTGACTCGACACTTAACACTGAAGCTTTCTTT. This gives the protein CAISDSTLNTEAFF.

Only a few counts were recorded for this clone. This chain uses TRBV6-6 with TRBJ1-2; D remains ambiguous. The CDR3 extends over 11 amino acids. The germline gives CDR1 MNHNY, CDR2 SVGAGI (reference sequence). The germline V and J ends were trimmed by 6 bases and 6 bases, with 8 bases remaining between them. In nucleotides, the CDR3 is TGTGCCAGCAGGGGCAAGGATGGCTACACCTTC. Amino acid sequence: CASRGKDGYTF.

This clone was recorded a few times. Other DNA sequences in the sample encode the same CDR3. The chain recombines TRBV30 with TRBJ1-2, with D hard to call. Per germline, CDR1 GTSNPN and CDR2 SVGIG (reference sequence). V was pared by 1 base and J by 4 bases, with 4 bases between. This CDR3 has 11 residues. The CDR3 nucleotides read TGTGCCTGGAGTGCAGGCTATGGCTACACCTTC. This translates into CAWSAGYGYTF.

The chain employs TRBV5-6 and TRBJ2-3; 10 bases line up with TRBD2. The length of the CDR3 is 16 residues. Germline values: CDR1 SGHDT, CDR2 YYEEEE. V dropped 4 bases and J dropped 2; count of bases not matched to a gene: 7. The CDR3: CASSLLAGAATDTQYF. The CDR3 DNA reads TGTGCCAGCAGCCTCCTAGCGGGGGCGGCCACAGATACGCAGTATTTT.

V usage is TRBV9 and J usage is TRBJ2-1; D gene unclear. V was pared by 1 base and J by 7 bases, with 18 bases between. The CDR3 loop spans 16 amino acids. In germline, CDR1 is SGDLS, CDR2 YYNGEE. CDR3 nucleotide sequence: TGTGCCAGCAGCGTATTTTTGGTAGCTGGGTCGAATGAGCAGTTCTTC. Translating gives CASSVFLVAGSNEQFF. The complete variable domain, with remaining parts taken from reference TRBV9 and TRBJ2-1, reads DSGVTQTPKHLITATGQRVTLRCSPRSGDLSVYWYQQSLDQGLQFLIQYYNGEERAKGNILERFSAQQFPDLHSELNLSSLELGDSALYFCASSVFLVAGSNEQFFGPGTRLTVL.

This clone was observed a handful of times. As DNA, the CDR3 is TGTGCCAGCAGCGTCCCTAAGGCTTTCTTT. It translates to CASSVPKAFF. The chain joins TRBV9 to TRBJ1-1; no firm D call. This CDR3 is built from 10 residues. V lost 2 bases, J lost 11 bases, and 7 bases lay in between. Germline lookup yields CDR1 SGDLS and CDR2 YYNGEE.

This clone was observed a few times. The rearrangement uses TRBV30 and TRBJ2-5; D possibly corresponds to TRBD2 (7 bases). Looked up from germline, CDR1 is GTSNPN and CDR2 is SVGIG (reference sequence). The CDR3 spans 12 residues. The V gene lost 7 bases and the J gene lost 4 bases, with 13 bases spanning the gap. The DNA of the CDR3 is TGTGCCTCGCGAGGGGGGGGAGAGACCCAGTACTTC. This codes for CASRGGGETQYF. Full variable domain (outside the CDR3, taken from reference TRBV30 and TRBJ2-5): SQTIHQWPATLVQPVGSPLSLECTVEGTSNPNLYWYRQAAGRGLQLLFYSVGIGQISSEVPQNLSASRPQDRQFILSSKKLLLSDSGFYLCASRGGGETQYFGPGTRLLVL.

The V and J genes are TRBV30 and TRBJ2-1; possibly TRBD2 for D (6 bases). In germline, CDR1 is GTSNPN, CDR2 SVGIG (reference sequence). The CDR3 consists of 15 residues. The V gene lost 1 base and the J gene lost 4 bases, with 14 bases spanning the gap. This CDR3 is CAWSGLFAGYNEQFF. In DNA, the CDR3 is TGTGCCTGGAGTGGCCTGTTTGCGGGGTACAATGAGCAGTTCTTC.

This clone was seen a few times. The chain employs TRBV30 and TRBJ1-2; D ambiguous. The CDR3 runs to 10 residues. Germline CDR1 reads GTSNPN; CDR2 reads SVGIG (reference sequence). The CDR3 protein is CAIRIYGYTF. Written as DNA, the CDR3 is TGTGCGATTCGGATCTATGGCTACACCTTC.

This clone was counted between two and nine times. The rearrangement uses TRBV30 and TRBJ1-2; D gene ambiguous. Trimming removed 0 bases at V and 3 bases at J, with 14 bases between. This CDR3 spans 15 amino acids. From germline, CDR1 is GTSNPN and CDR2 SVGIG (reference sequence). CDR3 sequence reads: CAWSVRQRAYYGYTF. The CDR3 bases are TGTGCCTGGAGTGTACGGCAGAGGGCTTACTATGGCTACACCTTC.

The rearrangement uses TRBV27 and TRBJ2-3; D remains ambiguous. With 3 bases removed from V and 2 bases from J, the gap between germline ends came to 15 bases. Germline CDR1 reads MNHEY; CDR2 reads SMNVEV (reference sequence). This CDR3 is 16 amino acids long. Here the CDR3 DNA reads TGTGCCAGCAGTTTGCTCCTACCGGTTCCCACAGATACGCAGTATTTT. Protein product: CASSLLLPVPTDTQYF.

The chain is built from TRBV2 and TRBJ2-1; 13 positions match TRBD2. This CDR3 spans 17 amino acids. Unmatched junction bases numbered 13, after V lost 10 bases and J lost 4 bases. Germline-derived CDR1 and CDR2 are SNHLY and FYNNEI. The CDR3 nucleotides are TGTGCCACCAAACCCCGACTAGCGGGGGGCGATTACAATGAGCAGTTCTTC. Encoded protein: CATKPRLAGGDYNEQFF. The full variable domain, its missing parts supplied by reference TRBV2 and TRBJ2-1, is EPEVTQTPSHQVTQMGQEVILRCVPISNHLYFYWYRQILGQKVEFLVSFYNNEISEKSEIFDDQFSVERPDGSNFTLKIRSTKLEDSAMYFCATKPRLAGGDYNEQFFGPGTRLTVL.

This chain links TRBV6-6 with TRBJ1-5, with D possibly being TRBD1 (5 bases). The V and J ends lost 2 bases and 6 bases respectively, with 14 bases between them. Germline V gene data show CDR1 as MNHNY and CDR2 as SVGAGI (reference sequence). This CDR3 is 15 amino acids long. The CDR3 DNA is TGTGCCAGCAGTTACGATATGGGGCAGGGTCAGCCCCAGCATTTT. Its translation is CASSYDMGQGQPQHF.

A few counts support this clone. The DNA of the CDR3 is TGTGCCAGCAGTTTCTGGCGGGGGAGCTACGAGCAGTACTTC. Translated, it gives CASSFWRGSYEQYF. The chain joins TRBV6-5 to TRBJ2-7; 7 bases are shared with TRBD2. The CDR3 covers 14 residues. V lost 4 bases, J lost 3 bases, and 6 bases stayed unmatched. Germline V gene sequence: CDR1 MNHEY, CDR2 SVGAGI.

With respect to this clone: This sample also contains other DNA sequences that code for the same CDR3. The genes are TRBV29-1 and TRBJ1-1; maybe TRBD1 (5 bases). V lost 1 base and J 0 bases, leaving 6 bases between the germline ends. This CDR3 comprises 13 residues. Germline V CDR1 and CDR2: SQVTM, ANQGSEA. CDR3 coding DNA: TGCAGCGTTGAAGGGGGCCTGAACACTGAAGCTTTCTTT. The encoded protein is CSVEGGLNTEAFF.

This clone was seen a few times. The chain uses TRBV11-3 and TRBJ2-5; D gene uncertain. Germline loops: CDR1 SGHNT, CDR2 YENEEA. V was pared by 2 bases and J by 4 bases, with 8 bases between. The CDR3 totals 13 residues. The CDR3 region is CASSLNVGETQYF. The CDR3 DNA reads TGTGCCAGCAGCTTAAATGTTGGAGAGACCCAGTACTTC. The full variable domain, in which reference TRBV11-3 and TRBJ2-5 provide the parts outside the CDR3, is EAGVVQSPRYKIIEKKQPVAFWCNPISGHNTLYWYLQNLGQGPELLIRYENEEAVDDSQLPKDRFSAERLKGVDSTLKIQPAELGDSAVYLCASSLNVGETQYFGPGTRLLVL.

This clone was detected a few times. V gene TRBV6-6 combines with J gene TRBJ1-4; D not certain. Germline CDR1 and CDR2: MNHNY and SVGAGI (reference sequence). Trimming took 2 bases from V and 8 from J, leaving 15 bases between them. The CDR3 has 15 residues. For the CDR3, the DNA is TGTGCCAGCAGTTACACGCAAGACGGGAGAGAAAAACTGTTTTTT. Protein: CASSYTQDGREKLFF.

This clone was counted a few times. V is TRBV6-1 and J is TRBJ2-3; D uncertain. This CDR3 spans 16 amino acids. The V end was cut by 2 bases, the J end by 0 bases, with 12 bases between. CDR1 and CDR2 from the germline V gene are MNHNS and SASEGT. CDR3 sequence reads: CASSERWPPSTDTQYF. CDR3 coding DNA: TGTGCCAGCAGTGAAAGGTGGCCTCCTAGCACAGATACGCAGTATTTT.

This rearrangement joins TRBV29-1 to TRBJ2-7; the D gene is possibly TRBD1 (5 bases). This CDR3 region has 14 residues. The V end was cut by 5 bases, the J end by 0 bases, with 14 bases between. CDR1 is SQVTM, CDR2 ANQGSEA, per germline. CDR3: CSVIEDTLSYEQYF. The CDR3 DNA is TGCAGCGTTATCGAGGACACTCTCTCCTACGAGCAGTACTTC.

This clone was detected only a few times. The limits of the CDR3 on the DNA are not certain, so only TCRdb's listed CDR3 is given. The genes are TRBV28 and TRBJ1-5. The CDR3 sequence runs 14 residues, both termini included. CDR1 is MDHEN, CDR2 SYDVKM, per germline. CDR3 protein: CASSFGAGNQPQHF.

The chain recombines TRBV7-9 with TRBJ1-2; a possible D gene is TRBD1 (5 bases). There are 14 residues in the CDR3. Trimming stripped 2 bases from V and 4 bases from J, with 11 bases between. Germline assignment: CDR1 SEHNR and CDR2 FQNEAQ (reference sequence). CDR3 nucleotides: TGTGCCAGCAGCTTAAGAGGGGAGATCTATGGCTACACCTTC. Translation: CASSLRGEIYGYTF. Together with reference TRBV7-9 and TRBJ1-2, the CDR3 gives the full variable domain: DTGVSQNPRHKITKRGQNVTFRCDPISEHNRLYWYRQTLGQGPEFLTYFQNEAQLEKSRLLSDRFSAERPKGSFSTLEIQRTEQGDSAMYLCASSLRGEIYGYTFGSGTRLTVV.